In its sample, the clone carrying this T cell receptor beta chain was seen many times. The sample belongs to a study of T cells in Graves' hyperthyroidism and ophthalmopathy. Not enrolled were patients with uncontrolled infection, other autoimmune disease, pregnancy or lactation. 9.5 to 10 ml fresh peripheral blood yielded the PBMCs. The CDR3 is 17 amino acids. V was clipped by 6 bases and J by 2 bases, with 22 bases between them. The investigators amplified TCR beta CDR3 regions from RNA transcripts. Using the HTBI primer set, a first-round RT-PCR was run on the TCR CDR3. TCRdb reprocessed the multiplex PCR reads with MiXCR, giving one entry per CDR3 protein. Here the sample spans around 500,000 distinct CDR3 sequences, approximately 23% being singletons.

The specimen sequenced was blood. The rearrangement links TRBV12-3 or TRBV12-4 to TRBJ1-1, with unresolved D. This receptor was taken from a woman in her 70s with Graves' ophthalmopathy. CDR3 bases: TGTGCCAGCAGGGCCCCTTCCCCAGGACGGCAAAACACTGAAGCTTTCTTT. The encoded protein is CASRAPSPGRQNTEAFF.